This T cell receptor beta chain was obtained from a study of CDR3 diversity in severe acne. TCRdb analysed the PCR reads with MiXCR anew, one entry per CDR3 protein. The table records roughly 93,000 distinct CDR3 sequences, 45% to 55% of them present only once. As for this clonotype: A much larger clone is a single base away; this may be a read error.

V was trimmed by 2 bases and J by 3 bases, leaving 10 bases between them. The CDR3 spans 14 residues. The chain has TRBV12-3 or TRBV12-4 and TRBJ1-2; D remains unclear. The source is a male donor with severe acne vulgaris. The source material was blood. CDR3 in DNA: TGTGCCAGCAGTTTACGTCCCGTCTACTATGGCTACACCTTC. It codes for CASSLRPVYYGYTF.